The 2 T cell receptor beta chains presented below share a single source sample, sequenced in a study of TIL therapy for anti-PD-1-resistant metastatic lung cancer. Time point meaning: pre-treatment sample, taken before nivolumab and TIL therapy. Pleural nodules or supraclavicular lymph nodes made up most of the excised metastases sampled. The libraries were made with immunoSEQ v3. Sequenced by immunoSEQ multiplex PCR; TCRdb stores in-frame clones only, minus some. Of approximately 87,000 clones listed, around three fifths were seen once; the top ten hold approximately 10%. The sample in question was tumor tissue, obtained at baseline. The receptors come from a person between 25 and 80 years old with non-small cell lung cancer.

This clone is a singleton in its sample. The chain uses TRBV4-1 and TRBJ1-5; 10 bases match TRBD1. Losses at the gene ends were 4 bases for V and 5 bases for J; bases not matched to a gene: 8. The CDR3 totals 16 residues. In germline, CDR1 is MGHRA, CDR2 YSYEKL. The CDR3 DNA reads as TGCGCCAGCAGCCCACCCGACAGGGGGCTTTATCAGCCCCAGCATTTT. Residues: CASSPPDRGLYQPQHF.

This chain links TRBV6-5 with TRBJ2-7, with TRBD2 matching over 13 bases. V dropped 7 bases and J dropped 2; count of bases not matched to a gene: 5. Germline V CDR1 and CDR2: MNHEY, SVGAGI. The CDR3 spans 15 residues. The CDR3 bases are TGTGCCAGCACTCAACTAGCGGGAGGGACCTACGAGCAGTACTTC. As protein: CASTQLAGGTYEQYF.